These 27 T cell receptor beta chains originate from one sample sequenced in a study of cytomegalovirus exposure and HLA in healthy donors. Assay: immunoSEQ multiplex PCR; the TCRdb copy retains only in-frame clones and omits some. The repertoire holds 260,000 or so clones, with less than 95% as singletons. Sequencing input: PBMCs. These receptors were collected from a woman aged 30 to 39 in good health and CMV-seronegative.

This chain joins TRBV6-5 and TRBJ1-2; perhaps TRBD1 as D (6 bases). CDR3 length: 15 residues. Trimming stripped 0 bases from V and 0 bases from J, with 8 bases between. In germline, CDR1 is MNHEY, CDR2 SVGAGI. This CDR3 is CASSYSAGANYGYTF. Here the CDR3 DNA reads TGTGCCAGCAGTTACTCGGCAGGGGCTAACTATGGCTACACCTTC.

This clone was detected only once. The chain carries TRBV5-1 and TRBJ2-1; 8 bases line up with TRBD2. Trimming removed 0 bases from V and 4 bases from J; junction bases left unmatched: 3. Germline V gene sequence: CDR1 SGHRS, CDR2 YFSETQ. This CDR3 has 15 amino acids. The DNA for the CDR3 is TGCGCCAGCAGCTTGGCAGCGGGAGTTTACAATGAGCAGTTCTTC. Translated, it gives CASSLAAGVYNEQFF.

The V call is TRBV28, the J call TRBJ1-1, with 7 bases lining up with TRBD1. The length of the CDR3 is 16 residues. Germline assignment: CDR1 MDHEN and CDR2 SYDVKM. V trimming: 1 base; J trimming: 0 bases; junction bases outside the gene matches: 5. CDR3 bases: TGTGCCAGCAGTTTATCTCCGGGACAGCTGAACACTGAAGCTTTCTTT. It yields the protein CASSLSPGQLNTEAFF.

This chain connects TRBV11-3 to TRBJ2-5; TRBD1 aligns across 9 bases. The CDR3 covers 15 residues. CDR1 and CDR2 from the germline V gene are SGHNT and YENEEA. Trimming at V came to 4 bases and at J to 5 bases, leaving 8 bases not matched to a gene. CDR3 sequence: CASSSGQGGGETQYF. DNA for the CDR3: TGTGCCAGCAGCTCGGGACAGGGTGGAGGGGAGACCCAGTACTTC.

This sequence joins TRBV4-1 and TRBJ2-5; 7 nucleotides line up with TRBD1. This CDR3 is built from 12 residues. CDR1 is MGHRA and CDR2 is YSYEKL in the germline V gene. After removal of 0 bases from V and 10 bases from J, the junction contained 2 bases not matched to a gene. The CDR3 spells CASSQDRDSQYF. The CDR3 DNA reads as TGCGCCAGCAGCCAAGACCGGGACAGCCAGTACTTC.

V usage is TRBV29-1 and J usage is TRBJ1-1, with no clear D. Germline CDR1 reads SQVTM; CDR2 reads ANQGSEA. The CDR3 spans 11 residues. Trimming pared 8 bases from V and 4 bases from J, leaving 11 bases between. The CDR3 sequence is CSWSEGTEAFF. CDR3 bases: TGCAGCTGGTCCGAGGGCACTGAAGCTTTCTTT. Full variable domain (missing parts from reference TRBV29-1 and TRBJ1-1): SAVISQKPSRDICQRGTSLTIQCQVDSQVTMMFWYRQQPGQSLTLIATANQGSEATYESGFVIDKFPISRPNLTFSTLTVSNMSPEDSSIYLCSWSEGTEAFFGQGTRLTVV.

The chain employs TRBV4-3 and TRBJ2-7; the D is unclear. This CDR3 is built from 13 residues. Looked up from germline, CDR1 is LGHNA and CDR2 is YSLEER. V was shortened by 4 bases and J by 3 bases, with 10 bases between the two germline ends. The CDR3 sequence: CASSPRPGYEQYF. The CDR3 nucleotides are TGCGCCAGCAGCCCCCGACCCGGCTACGAGCAGTACTTC.

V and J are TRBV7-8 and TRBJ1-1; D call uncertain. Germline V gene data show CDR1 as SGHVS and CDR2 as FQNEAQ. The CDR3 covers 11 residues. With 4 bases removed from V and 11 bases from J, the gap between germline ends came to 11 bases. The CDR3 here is CASSSGVIAFF. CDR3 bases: TGTGCCAGCAGCTCCGGTGTGATCGCTTTCTTT.

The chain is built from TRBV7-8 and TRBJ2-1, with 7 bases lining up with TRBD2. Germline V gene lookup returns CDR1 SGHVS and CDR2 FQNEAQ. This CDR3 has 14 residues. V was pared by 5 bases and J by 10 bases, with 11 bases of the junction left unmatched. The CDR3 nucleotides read TGTGCCAGCAGCACCGGACTAGGACCGGGGGAGCAGTTCTTC. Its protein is CASSTGLGPGEQFF.

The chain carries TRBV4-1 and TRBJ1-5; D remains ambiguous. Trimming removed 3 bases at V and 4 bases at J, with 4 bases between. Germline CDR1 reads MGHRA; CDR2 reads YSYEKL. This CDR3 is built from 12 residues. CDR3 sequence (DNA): TGCGCCAGCAGCCACCATAATCAGCCCCAGCATTTT. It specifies CASSHHNQPQHF.

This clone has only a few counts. This CDR3 is CASSPERTSGYEQYF. The CDR3 DNA follows: TGTGCCAGCAGCCCGGAAAGGACTAGCGGATACGAGCAGTACTTC. This chain links TRBV7-6 with TRBJ2-7, with 10 bases fitting TRBD2. Germline values: CDR1 SGHVS, CDR2 FNYEAQ. There are 15 residues in the CDR3. After removal of 5 bases from V and 4 bases from J, the junction contained 8 bases not matched to a gene.

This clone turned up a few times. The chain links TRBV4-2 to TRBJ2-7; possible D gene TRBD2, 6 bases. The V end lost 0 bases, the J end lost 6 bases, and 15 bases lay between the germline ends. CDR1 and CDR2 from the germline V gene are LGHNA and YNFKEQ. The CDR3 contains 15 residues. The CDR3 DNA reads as TGTGCCAGCAGCCAAGAGCAGACTAGTAATTTCGAGCAGTACTTC. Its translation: CASSQEQTSNFEQYF.

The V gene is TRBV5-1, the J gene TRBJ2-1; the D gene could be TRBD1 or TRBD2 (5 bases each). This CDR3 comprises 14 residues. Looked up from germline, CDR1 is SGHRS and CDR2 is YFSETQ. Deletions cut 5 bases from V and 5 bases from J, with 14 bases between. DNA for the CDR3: TGCGCCAGCAGGAAGGGGAGCCGAGACAATGAGCAGTTCTTC. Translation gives CASRKGSRDNEQFF.

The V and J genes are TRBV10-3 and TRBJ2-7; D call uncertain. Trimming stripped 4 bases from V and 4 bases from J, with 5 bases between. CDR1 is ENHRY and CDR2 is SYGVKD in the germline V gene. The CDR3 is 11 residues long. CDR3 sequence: CAISGLYEQYF. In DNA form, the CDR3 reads TGTGCCATCAGTGGGTTGTACGAGCAGTACTTC.

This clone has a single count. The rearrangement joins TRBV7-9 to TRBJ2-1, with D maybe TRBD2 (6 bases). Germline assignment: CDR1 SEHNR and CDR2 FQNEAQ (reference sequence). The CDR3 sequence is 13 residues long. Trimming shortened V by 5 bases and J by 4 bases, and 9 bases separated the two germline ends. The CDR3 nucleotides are TGTGCCAGCAGCAGCGGGCGGTACAATGAGCAGTTCTTC. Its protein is CASSSGRYNEQFF.

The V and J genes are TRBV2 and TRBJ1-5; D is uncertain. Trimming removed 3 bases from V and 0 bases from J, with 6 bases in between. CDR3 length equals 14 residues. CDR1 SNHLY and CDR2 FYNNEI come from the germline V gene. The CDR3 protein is CASSDSYSNQPQHF. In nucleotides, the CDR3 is TGTGCCAGCAGTGACAGTTATAGCAATCAGCCCCAGCATTTT.

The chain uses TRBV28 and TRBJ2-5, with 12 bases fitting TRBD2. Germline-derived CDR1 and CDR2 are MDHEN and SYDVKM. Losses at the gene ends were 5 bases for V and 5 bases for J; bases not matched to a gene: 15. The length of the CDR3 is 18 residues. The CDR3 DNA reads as TGTGCCAGCAGTCAGCCTCCGGAGCTAGGGACTAGCGGGGAGACCCAGTACTTC. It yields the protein CASSQPPELGTSGETQYF. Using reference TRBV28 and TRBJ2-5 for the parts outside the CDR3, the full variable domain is DVKVTQSSRYLVKRTGEKVFLECVQDMDHENMFWYRQDPGLGLRLIYFSYDVKMKEKGDIPEGYSVSREKKERFSLILESASTNQTSMYLCASSQPPELGTSGETQYFGPGTRLLVL.

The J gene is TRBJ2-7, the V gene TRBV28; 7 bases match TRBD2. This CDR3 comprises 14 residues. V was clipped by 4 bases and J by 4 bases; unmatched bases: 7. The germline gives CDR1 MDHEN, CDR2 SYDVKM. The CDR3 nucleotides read TGTGCCAGCAGTTCCGGGGGGAACGGTTACGAGCAGTACTTC. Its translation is CASSSGGNGYEQYF.

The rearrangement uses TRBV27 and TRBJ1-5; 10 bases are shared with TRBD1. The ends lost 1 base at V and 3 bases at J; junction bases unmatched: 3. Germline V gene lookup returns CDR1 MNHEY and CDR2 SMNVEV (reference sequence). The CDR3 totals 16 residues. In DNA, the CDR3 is TGTGCCAGCAGTTTATGGGGACAGGGGACCAATCAGCCCCAGCATTTT. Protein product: CASSLWGQGTNQPQHF.

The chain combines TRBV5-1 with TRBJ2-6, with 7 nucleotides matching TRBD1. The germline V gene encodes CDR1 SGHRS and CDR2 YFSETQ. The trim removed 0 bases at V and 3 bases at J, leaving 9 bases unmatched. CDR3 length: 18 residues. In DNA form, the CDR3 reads TGCGCCAGCAGCTTGGAAAACAGGGGTAGCAGTGGGGCCAACGTCCTGACTTTC. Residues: CASSLENRGSSGANVLTF. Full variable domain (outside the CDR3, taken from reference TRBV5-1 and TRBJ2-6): KAGVTQTPRYLIKTRGQQVTLSCSPISGHRSVSWYQQTPGQGLQFLFEYFSETQRNKGNFPGRFSGRQFSNSRSEMNVSTLELGDSALYLCASSLENRGSSGANVLTFGAGSRLTVL.

CDR3 nucleotide sequence: TGTGCCAGCAGGTCCCGACAGTTCAATCAGCCCCAGCATTTT. It translates to CASRSRQFNQPQHF. The chain recombines TRBV28 with TRBJ1-5, with D perhaps TRBD1 (5 bases). V was shortened by 6 bases and J by 3 bases, with 12 bases between the two germline ends. The CDR3 totals 14 residues. Germline V gene data show CDR1 as MDHEN and CDR2 as SYDVKM.

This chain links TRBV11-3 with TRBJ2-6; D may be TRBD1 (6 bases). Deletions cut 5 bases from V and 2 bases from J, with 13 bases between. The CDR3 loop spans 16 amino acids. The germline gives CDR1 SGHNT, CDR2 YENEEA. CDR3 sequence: CASSPTGLAGANVLTF. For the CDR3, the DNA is TGTGCCAGCAGCCCAACAGGGTTGGCTGGGGCCAACGTCCTGACTTTC.

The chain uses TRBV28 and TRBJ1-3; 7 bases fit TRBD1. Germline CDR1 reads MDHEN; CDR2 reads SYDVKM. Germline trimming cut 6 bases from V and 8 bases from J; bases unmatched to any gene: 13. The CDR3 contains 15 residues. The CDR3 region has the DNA TGTGCCAGCAGCTCCTCGACAGGGCTAGACGACACCATATATTTT. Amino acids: CASSSSTGLDDTIYF.

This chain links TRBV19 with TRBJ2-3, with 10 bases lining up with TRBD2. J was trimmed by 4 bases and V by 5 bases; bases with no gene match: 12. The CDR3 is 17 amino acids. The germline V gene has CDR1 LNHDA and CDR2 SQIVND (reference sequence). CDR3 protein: CASSPRYASGRSDTQYF. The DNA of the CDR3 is TGTGCCAGTAGTCCGCGGTATGCTAGCGGGAGATCAGATACGCAGTATTTT.

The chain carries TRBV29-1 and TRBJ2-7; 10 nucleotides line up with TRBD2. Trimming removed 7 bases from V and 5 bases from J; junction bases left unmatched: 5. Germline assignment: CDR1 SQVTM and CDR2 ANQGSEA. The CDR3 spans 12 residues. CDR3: CSAAGTSDEQYF. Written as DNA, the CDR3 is TGCAGCGCAGCCGGGACTAGCGACGAGCAGTACTTC.

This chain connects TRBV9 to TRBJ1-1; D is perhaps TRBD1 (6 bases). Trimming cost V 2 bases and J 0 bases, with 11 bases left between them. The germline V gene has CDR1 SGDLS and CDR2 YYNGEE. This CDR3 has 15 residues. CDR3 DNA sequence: TGTGCCAGCAGCGTGGGGGCATGGATGAACACTGAAGCTTTCTTT. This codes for CASSVGAWMNTEAFF.

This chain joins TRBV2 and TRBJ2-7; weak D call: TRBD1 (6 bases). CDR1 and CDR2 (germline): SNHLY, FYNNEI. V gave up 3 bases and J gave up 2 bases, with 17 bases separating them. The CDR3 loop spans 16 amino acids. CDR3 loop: CASSERQVTGPYEQYF. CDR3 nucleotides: TGTGCCAGCAGTGAGAGACAGGTGACGGGACCCTACGAGCAGTACTTC. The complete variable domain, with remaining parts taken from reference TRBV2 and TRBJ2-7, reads EPEVTQTPSHQVTQMGQEVILRCVPISNHLYFYWYRQILGQKVEFLVSFYNNEISEKSEIFDDQFSVERPDGSNFTLKIRSTKLEDSAMYFCASSERQVTGPYEQYFGPGTRLTVT.